A single sample gave rise to the 20 T cell receptor beta chains below, sequenced in a study of HIV-infected patients and healthy controls. All unsorted peripheral T cells were captured because whole blood was used without fractionation. cDNA was made from 500 ng RNA using alpha and beta constant primers. Using multiplexing indices, alpha and beta chain libraries were generated apart by chain-specific third strand synthesis. Via MiXCR, TCRdb re-called the 5' RACE reads, giving one row per CDR3 protein. The sample yields thousands of distinct CDR3 sequences, approximately 7.9% seen once. The sample consisted of blood, taken before antiretroviral therapy. Receptors were obtained from an adult with HIV infection. The donor label of this sample is uncertain.

This clonotype was recorded many times. The gene calls are TRBV19 and TRBJ2-3; no definite D call. The CDR3 spans 12 residues. Germline loops: CDR1 LNHDA, CDR2 SQIVND (reference sequence). V shed 8 bases and J shed 6 bases, with 12 bases lying between them. CDR3 coding DNA: TGTGCCAGTGTGATCGGGTCGGATACGCAGTATTTT. It is translated as CASVIGSDTQYF.

The table lists this clonotype with many counts. The rearrangement links TRBV20-1 to TRBJ1-5; no reliable D call. Trimming took off 0 bases at V and 3 bases at J, with 12 bases between the two ends. The CDR3 length is 15 residues. The germline V gene encodes CDR1 DFQATT and CDR2 SNEGSKA (reference sequence). CDR3 region: CSARDLSGYNQPQHF. The CDR3 DNA sequence: TGCAGTGCTAGAGATCTATCCGGCTACAATCAGCCCCAGCATTTT.

This clonotype is labeled large. The genes are TRBV7-8 and TRBJ2-7, with 7 bases aligning to TRBD1. Germline lookup yields CDR1 SGHVS and CDR2 FQNEAQ. This CDR3 has 11 residues. J lost 6 bases, V lost 4 bases, and 0 bases had no gene match. CDR3 nucleotide sequence: TGTGCCAGCAGCTACAGGGGCGAGCAGTACTTC. Protein sequence: CASSYRGEQYF.

This clonotype has at least ten counts. The rearrangement uses TRBV20-1 and TRBJ2-1, with D unresolved. The V gene's germline CDR1 is DFQATT and CDR2 SNEGSKA (reference sequence). CDR3 length: 12 residues. Trimming pared 0 bases from V and 8 bases from J, leaving 8 bases between. CDR3 sequence reads: CSAREGWDEQFF. In DNA, the CDR3 is TGCAGTGCTAGAGAGGGCTGGGATGAGCAGTTCTTC.

This clonotype has at least ten counts. The rearrangement uses TRBV4-2 and TRBJ2-3; 8 bases map to TRBD2. Germline loops: CDR1 LGHNA, CDR2 YNFKEQ. This CDR3 comprises 18 residues. With 3 bases clipped from V and 1 base from J, the junction kept 12 bases outside the gene matches. CDR3 coding DNA: TGTGCCAGCAGCCAGGAACGGATATCGCGGGGGGGCACAGATACGCAGTATTTT. Amino acids: CASSQERISRGGTDTQYF.

This clonotype has a count of ten or more. This rearrangement joins TRBV4-1 to TRBJ1-2, with D tentatively TRBD1 (5 bases). This CDR3 has 16 amino acids. CDR1 is MGHRA, CDR2 YSYEKL, per germline. Trimming took 1 base from V and 3 from J, leaving 15 bases between them. The CDR3 sequence: CASSQGEGAWDYGYTF. The CDR3 bases are TGCGCCAGCAGCCAAGGAGAAGGGGCGTGGGACTATGGCTACACCTTC.

This clonotype has a count of ten or more. The chain carries TRBV5-1 and TRBJ1-1; the D is unclear. Trimming cost V 0 bases and J 0 bases, with 6 bases left between them. Germline CDR1 reads SGHRS; CDR2 reads YFSETQ. The CDR3 extends over 14 amino acids. CDR3 DNA: TGCGCCAGCAGCTTGGCCGCGGTGAACACTGAAGCTTTCTTT. Translation: CASSLAAVNTEAFF.

In its sample, this clonotype was seen many times. This chain connects TRBV30 to TRBJ1-1; D unresolved. Trimming removed 2 bases at V and 0 bases at J, with 7 bases between. Germline CDR1 is GTSNPN and CDR2 is SVGIG (reference sequence). This CDR3 has 13 amino acids. Here the CDR3 reads CAWSYGLNTEAFF. CDR3 coding DNA: TGTGCCTGGAGTTACGGTTTGAACACTGAAGCTTTCTTT.

The sample holds many counts of this clonotype. The rearrangement joins TRBV5-4 to TRBJ2-7; the match to TRBD2 covers 7 bases. Trimming cost V 0 bases and J 2 bases; bases outside gene matches: 8. This CDR3 is 16 amino acids long. Germline V gene data show CDR1 as SGHNT and CDR2 as YYREEE (reference sequence). The CDR3 loop is CASSLDKTSRAYEQYF. The DNA of the CDR3 is TGTGCCAGCAGCTTGGATAAGACTAGCAGGGCCTACGAGCAGTACTTC.

This clonotype was counted at least ten times. V gene TRBV29-1 combines with J gene TRBJ2-1, with TRBD1 matching 7 bases. Losses at the gene ends were 2 bases for V and 8 bases for J; bases not matched to a gene: 0. The CDR3 runs 11 residues. Germline CDR1 SQVTM, CDR2 ANQGSEA. DNA of the CDR3: TGCAGCGTTGAAAGGGGGCATGAGCAGTTCTTC. The encoded protein is CSVERGHEQFF.

This clonotype was observed a few times. V usage is TRBV4-1 and J usage is TRBJ1-4; 7 bases agree with TRBD1. With V trimmed by 1 base and J by 8 bases, 10 bases remained unmatched. This CDR3 contains 16 residues. Germline CDR1 is MGHRA and CDR2 is YSYEKL. CDR3 bases: TGCGCCAGCAGCCAAGTCTCATCGACAGGGCAGGAAAAACTGTTTTTT. Residues: CASSQVSSTGQEKLFF.

Relative to its sample, this clonotype is medium-sized (0.01 to 0.1%). V and J are TRBV28 and TRBJ2-1; 9 nucleotides match TRBD2. The CDR3 consists of 15 residues. Germline V gene data show CDR1 as MDHEN and CDR2 as SYDVKM. V lost 9 bases and J lost 8; bases outside the gene matches: 14. DNA for the CDR3: TGTGCCAGTCAAATGCCGGTAGCGGGAGAGGATGAGCAGTTCTTC. This translates into CASQMPVAGEDEQFF.

This clonotype was detected ten times or more. V is TRBV5-6 and J is TRBJ1-5; the D gene is possibly TRBD1 (5 bases). CDR3 length: 15 amino acids. V gave up 0 bases and J gave up 9 bases, with 16 bases separating them. Germline V gives CDR1 SGHDT, CDR2 YYEEEE. The CDR3 sequence is CASSLGQVRGMPQHF. The CDR3 DNA follows: TGTGCCAGCAGCTTGGGACAAGTGCGGGGGATGCCCCAGCATTTT.

The rearrangement uses TRBV7-6 and TRBJ1-2; tentative D call: TRBD1 (5 bases). In germline, CDR1 is SGHVS, CDR2 FNYEAQ. The CDR3 has 16 residues. V was pared by 2 bases and J by 3 bases, with 16 bases between. CDR3 sequence: CASSLTGGDYYYGYTF. The CDR3 DNA reads as TGTGCCAGCAGCTTAACAGGCGGGGACTACTACTATGGCTACACCTTC.

The chain is built from TRBV19 and TRBJ2-6; D unclear. The V gene's germline CDR1 is LNHDA and CDR2 SQIVND (reference sequence). The CDR3 is made up of 14 amino acids. The V end was cut by 4 bases, the J end by 0 bases, with 4 bases between. CDR3 protein: CASSKISGANVLTF. The CDR3 DNA is TGTGCCAGTAGTAAGATCTCTGGGGCCAACGTCCTGACTTTC.

For the CDR3, the DNA is TGCGCCAGCAGCCAAGTTCATGGTCCCCAAGAGACCCAGTACTTC. The encoded protein is CASSQVHGPQETQYF. The chain couples TRBV4-1 to TRBJ2-5; D gene unclear. In germline, CDR1 is MGHRA, CDR2 YSYEKL. CDR3 size: 15 residues. V lost 1 base and J 1 base, leaving 10 bases between the germline ends.

This clonotype was seen repeatedly, ten times or more. The chain has TRBV7-2 and TRBJ2-3, with TRBD2 matching over 8 bases. The CDR3 spans 18 residues. Germline V gene data show CDR1 as SGHTA and CDR2 as FQGNSA. J lost 6 bases, V lost 2 bases, and 16 bases had no gene match. Here the CDR3 reads CASSLNSGTRYLPDTQYF. The CDR3 DNA follows: TGTGCCAGCAGCTTAAATTCCGGGACTAGATACCTCCCGGATACGCAGTATTTT.

This clonotype was detected a few times. This chain connects TRBV6-1 to TRBJ2-2; D is possibly TRBD2 (6 bases). The CDR3 covers 12 residues. The germline V gene encodes CDR1 MNHNS and CDR2 SASEGT. V was pared by 8 bases and J by 8 bases, with 12 bases between. This CDR3 is CASSRGTGELFF. The CDR3 nucleotides are TGTGCCAGCTCGCGGGGTACGGGGGAGCTGTTTTTT.

At least ten counts were recorded for this clonotype. The chain joins TRBV18 to TRBJ2-1; D gene unclear. Germline values: CDR1 KGHSH, CDR2 LQKENI. Trimming removed 6 bases at V and 8 bases at J, with 11 bases between. The CDR3 is 12 amino acids. CDR3: CASSPVGHEQFF. Here the CDR3 DNA reads TGTGCCAGCTCGCCAGTTGGGCATGAGCAGTTCTTC.

This clonotype was observed at least ten times. The chain couples TRBV5-1 to TRBJ2-7, with a tentative D call TRBD2 (5 bases). The germline V and J ends were trimmed by 4 bases and 0 bases, with 11 bases remaining between them. CDR3 length equals 14 residues. CDR1 and CDR2 (germline): SGHRS, YFSETQ. The CDR3 loop is CASSRETNSYEQYF. The CDR3 region has the DNA TGCGCCAGCAGCAGGGAGACAAACTCCTACGAGCAGTACTTC. The full variable domain, completed using reference TRBV5-1 and TRBJ2-7, is KAGVTQTPRYLIKTRGQQVTLSCSPISGHRSVSWYQQTPGQGLQFLFEYFSETQRNKGNFPGRFSGRQFSNSRSEMNVSTLELGDSALYLCASSRETNSYEQYFGPGTRLTVT.